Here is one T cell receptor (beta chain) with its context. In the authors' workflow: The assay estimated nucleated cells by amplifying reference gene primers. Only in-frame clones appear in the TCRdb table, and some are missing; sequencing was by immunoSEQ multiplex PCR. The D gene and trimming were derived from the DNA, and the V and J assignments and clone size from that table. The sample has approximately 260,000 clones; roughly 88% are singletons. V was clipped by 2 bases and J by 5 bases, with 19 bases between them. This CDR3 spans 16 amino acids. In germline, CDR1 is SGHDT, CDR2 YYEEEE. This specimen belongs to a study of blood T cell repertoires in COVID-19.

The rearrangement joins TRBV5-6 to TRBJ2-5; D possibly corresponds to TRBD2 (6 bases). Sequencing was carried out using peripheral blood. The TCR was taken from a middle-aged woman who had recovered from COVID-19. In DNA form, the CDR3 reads TGTGCCAGCAGCTTTTTTGATTTCTCTGGGGGGGAGACCCAGTACTTC. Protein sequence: CASSFFDFSGGETQYF. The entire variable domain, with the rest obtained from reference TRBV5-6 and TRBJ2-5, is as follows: DAGVTQSPTHLIKTRGQQVTLRCSPKSGHDTVSWYQQALGQGPQFIFQYYEEEERQRGNFPDRFSGHQFPNYSSELNVNALLLGDSALYLCASSFFDFSGGETQYFGPGTRLLVL.